Sequencing of this T cell receptor (beta chain) was carried out in a study of shared T cell receptors in the human thymus. Sequencing was performed with immunoSEQ multiplex PCR; in TCRdb, only in-frame clones are kept and a portion is missing. There are some 640,000 clones in the sample; 80% to 90% occur only once, and 0.0094% lies in the top ten. The ends lost 5 bases at V and 3 bases at J; junction bases unmatched: 8. The CDR3 extends over 16 amino acids. Germline CDR1 is MNHEY and CDR2 is SMNVEV (reference sequence). This sample was also put to use in a study of human thymus T cells. That report adds: Thymic tissue was derived from resections collected during corrective heart surgery. Unrelated individuals had highly overlapping thymic repertoires, as reported in related research.

This TCR was recovered from a boy under three years old with a congenital heart defect. The gene calls are TRBV27 and TRBJ2-1, with TRBD1 matching over 9 bases. Sequences were obtained from thymocytes. The CDR3 region is CASSNLGQGDYNEQFF. As DNA, the CDR3 is TGTGCCAGCAGTAACTTGGGACAGGGAGACTACAATGAGCAGTTCTTC.